This T cell receptor beta chain was sequenced during a study of cytomegalovirus exposure and HLA in healthy donors. For the study at large: There were 350 to 450 genotyped donors. Of these, 81% fell in the genetic ancestry cluster associated with self-reported Caucasian donors. Findings and caveats of the study: Association with HLA alleles at 0.05 false discovery rate was found for 16,951 TCR beta sequences in a later analysis. The listing of roughly 160 TCR beta chains classed them as cytomegalovirus-associated.

Vbeta (60) and Jbeta (13) primers were used in the PCR. The data were produced by immunoSEQ multiplex PCR, yet TCRdb's version contains in-frame clones alone and is incomplete. Among fewer than 250,000 clones listed, around 81% were seen once. A remark on this clone: What it binds is not known.

The sequence was collected from a man between 18 and 35 years old in good health and CMV-seronegative. The sample was PBMCs.

This chain's CDR3 is CASSREGTATGGKLFF. In DNA form, the CDR3 reads TGTGCCAGTAGTAGAGAGGGGACGGCTACTGGGGGGAAACTGTTTTTT. The chain couples TRBV19 to TRBJ1-4; the D gene is possibly TRBD1 (5 bases). The CDR3 runs to 16 residues. Trimming took 4 bases from V and 11 from J, leaving 23 bases between them. In germline, CDR1 is LNHDA, CDR2 SQIVND (reference sequence).